These T cell receptor beta chains were read from a single sample in a study of graft-versus-host responses after intestinal transplantation. Measured with immunoSEQ multiplex PCR; TCRdb has only the in-frame clones, and not every one. Altogether about 88,000 clones are present, roughly 90% being singletons, with the ten largest covering approximately 0.11%. Their cognate antigens are unknown. Here the sequenced sample was unstimulated CD4+ T cells sorted from spleen or lymph node cells, taken before intestinal transplant. Source of these receptors: a human donor who received an intestinal transplant. Each CDR3 is given with its conserved first and last residue. A D gene is named only where the DNA matches it firmly. The size of a clone is reported for some rows only, either as once, few or many, or as a class for expanded clones.

j_gene: TRBJ1-5
d_gene: NA
v_gene: TRBV6-1
abundance: NA
CDR3aa: CASIGESQPQHF
CDR3nt: TGTGCCAGCATAGGGGAATCGCAGCCCCAGCATTTT

j_gene: TRBJ2-1
d_gene: NA
v_gene: TRBV9
abundance: NA
CDR3aa: CASSNHRWGGPNEQFF
CDR3nt: TGTGCCAGCAGCAACCACCGGTGGGGGGGCCCCAATGAGCAGTTCTTC

j_gene: TRBJ2-5
d_gene: TRBD2
v_gene: TRBV11-2
abundance: NA
CDR3aa: CASSFGGGAGETQYF
CDR3nt: TGTGCCAGCAGCTTCGGCGGGGGGGCCGGGGAGACCCAGTACTTC

j_gene: TRBJ2-1
d_gene: TRBD2
v_gene: TRBV15
abundance: NA
CDR3aa: CATSRGGLARNEQFF
CDR3nt: TGTGCCACCAGCCGTGGGGGACTAGCCCGCAATGAGCAGTTCTTC

j_gene: TRBJ2-4
d_gene: NA
v_gene: TRBV18
abundance: NA
CDR3aa: CASSSTENIQYF
CDR3nt: TGTGCCAGCTCCTCGACAGAAAACATTCAGTACTTC

j_gene: TRBJ2-7
d_gene: TRBD1
v_gene: TRBV9
abundance: NA
CDR3aa: CASSVDRDYEQYF
CDR3nt: TGTGCCAGCAGCGTTGACAGGGACTACGAGCAGTACTTC

j_gene: TRBJ2-7
d_gene: NA
v_gene: TRBV11-3
abundance: NA
CDR3aa: CASSSNRTVDYEQYF
CDR3nt: TGTGCCAGCAGCTCGAACCGGACAGTGGACTACGAGCAGTACTTC

j_gene: TRBJ1-1
d_gene: NA
v_gene: TRBV7-9
abundance: NA
CDR3aa: CASSLGRDTVLGNTEAFF
CDR3nt: TGTGCCAGCAGCTTAGGCCGGGACACGGTCCTGGGGAACACTGAAGCTTTCTTT

j_gene: TRBJ2-1
d_gene: TRBD2
v_gene: TRBV7-3
abundance: NA
CDR3aa: CASSFSAGGRNEQFF
CDR3nt: TGTGCCAGCAGCTTTTCTGCGGGGGGGCGGAATGAGCAGTTCTTC

j_gene: TRBJ1-1
d_gene: TRBD1
v_gene: TRBV18
abundance: once
CDR3aa: CASSPDRVMGEAFF
CDR3nt: TGTGCCAGCTCACCGGACAGGGTTATGGGGGAAGCTTTCTTT

j_gene: TRBJ2-7
d_gene: TRBD1
v_gene: TRBV5-1
abundance: NA
CDR3aa: CASSLGQGRTYEQYF
CDR3nt: TGCGCCAGCAGCTTAGGACAGGGGAGAACCTACGAGCAGTACTTC

j_gene: TRBJ2-2
d_gene: TRBD1
v_gene: TRBV10-3
abundance: NA
CDR3aa: CATGQGFTGELFF
CDR3nt: TGTGCCACGGGACAGGGCTTCACCGGGGAGCTGTTTTTT

j_gene: TRBJ1-2
d_gene: TRBD1
v_gene: TRBV7-9
abundance: NA
CDR3aa: CASSPDRVHGYTF
CDR3nt: TGTGCCAGCAGCCCCGACAGGGTACATGGCTACACCTTC

j_gene: TRBJ2-7
d_gene: TRBD2
v_gene: TRBV2
abundance: NA
CDR3aa: CASSDVARGVYEQYF
CDR3nt: TGTGCCAGCAGTGATGTGGCCCGGGGGGTCTACGAGCAGTACTTC

j_gene: TRBJ2-5
d_gene: TRBD2
v_gene: TRBV5-1
abundance: NA
CDR3aa: CASSFGSGGPEETQYF
CDR3nt: TGCGCCAGCAGCTTCGGTAGCGGGGGTCCTGAAGAGACCCAGTACTTC

j_gene: TRBJ2-1
d_gene: TRBD2
v_gene: TRBV6-5
abundance: NA
CDR3aa: CASSYSIQRGGSGQFF
CDR3nt: TGTGCCAGCAGTTACTCGATACAGCGGGGGGGCTCAGGGCAGTTCTTC

j_gene: TRBJ2-3
d_gene: TRBD2
v_gene: TRBV29-1
abundance: NA
CDR3aa: CSADRSRLAGDTQYF
CDR3nt: TGCAGCGCTGATAGGTCTCGACTAGCGGGAGATACGCAGTATTTT

j_gene: TRBJ2-5
d_gene: NA
v_gene: TRBV7-8
abundance: NA
CDR3aa: CASSSRDNGGTQYF
CDR3nt: TGTGCCAGCAGCTCCCGGGACAATGGTGGGACCCAGTACTTC

j_gene: TRBJ1-2
d_gene: TRBD1
v_gene: TRBV7-9
abundance: few
CDR3aa: CASSLETGGYGYTF
CDR3nt: TGTGCCAGCAGCTTAGAGACAGGGGGCTATGGCTACACCTTC

j_gene: TRBJ1-4
d_gene: NA
v_gene: TRBV7-9
abundance: NA
CDR3aa: CASSLVQGLNEKLFF
CDR3nt: TGTGCCAGCAGCTTGGTCCAGGGCCTTAATGAAAAACTGTTTTTT

j_gene: TRBJ2-2
d_gene: NA
v_gene: TRBV7-3
abundance: NA
CDR3aa: CASSLTGAGAPGELFF
CDR3nt: TGTGCCAGCAGCTTAACGGGGGCGGGGGCGCCCGGGGAGCTGTTTTTT

j_gene: TRBJ1-3
d_gene: TRBD1
v_gene: TRBV5-4
abundance: NA
CDR3aa: CASTSNRGSGNTIYF
CDR3nt: TGTGCCAGCACCTCTAACAGGGGCTCTGGAAACACCATATATTTT

j_gene: TRBJ2-7
d_gene: NA
v_gene: TRBV6-5
abundance: NA
CDR3aa: CASSYSIWENEQYF
CDR3nt: TGTGCCAGCAGTTACTCGATTTGGGAGAACGAGCAGTACTTC

j_gene: TRBJ1-1
d_gene: NA
v_gene: TRBV5-6
abundance: few
CDR3aa: CASSLLDTEAFF
CDR3nt: TGTGCCAGCAGCTTGCTTGACACTGAAGCTTTCTTT

j_gene: TRBJ1-5
d_gene: NA
v_gene: TRBV6-5
abundance: NA
CDR3aa: CNPRVIFQPQHF
CDR3nt: TGCAACCCGAGGGTTATCTTTCAGCCCCAGCATTTT

j_gene: TRBJ2-7
d_gene: TRBD1
v_gene: TRBV18
abundance: NA
CDR3aa: CASSSGQGSSYEQYF
CDR3nt: TGTGCCAGCTCATCCGGACAGGGGAGCTCCTACGAGCAGTACTTC

j_gene: TRBJ2-3
d_gene: TRBD2
v_gene: TRBV9
abundance: NA
CDR3aa: CASSVGLAGLTDTQYF
CDR3nt: TGTGCCAGCAGCGTAGGACTAGCGGGTCTCACAGATACGCAGTATTTT

j_gene: TRBJ1-2
d_gene: TRBD1
v_gene: TRBV29-1
abundance: few
CDR3aa: CSAGPGQDYGYTF
CDR3nt: TGCAGCGCCGGACCGGGACAGGACTATGGCTACACCTTC

j_gene: TRBJ2-7
d_gene: TRBD1
v_gene: TRBV19
abundance: NA
CDR3aa: CASSRGTTGSYEQYF
CDR3nt: TGTGCCAGTAGCAGGGGGACGACGGGGTCCTACGAGCAGTACTTC

j_gene: TRBJ2-7
d_gene: TRBD1
v_gene: TRBV18
abundance: NA
CDR3aa: CASSPGQGGVEQYF
CDR3nt: TGTGCCAGCTCACCGGGACAGGGCGGGGTCGAGCAGTACTTC

j_gene: TRBJ2-7
d_gene: TRBD1
v_gene: TRBV5-1
abundance: once
CDR3aa: CASSRGRTGSVNEQYF
CDR3nt: TGCGCCAGCAGCCGGGGGAGGACAGGGAGTGTCAACGAGCAGTACTTC

j_gene: TRBJ2-7
d_gene: TRBD2
v_gene: TRBV29-1
abundance: NA
CDR3aa: CSAPIGGVPSYEQYF
CDR3nt: TGCAGCGCCCCCATTGGGGGGGTTCCCTCCTACGAGCAGTACTTC

j_gene: TRBJ2-2
d_gene: TRBD1
v_gene: TRBV7-3
abundance: NA
CDR3aa: CASSTGGTGWIGELFF
CDR3nt: TGTGCCAGCAGCACCGGGGGGACAGGGTGGATCGGGGAGCTGTTTTTT

j_gene: TRBJ1-3
d_gene: NA
v_gene: TRBV5-8
abundance: NA
CDR3aa: CASSLFLGAGNTIYF
CDR3nt: TGTGCCAGCAGCTTGTTCCTAGGGGCGGGAAACACCATATATTTT

j_gene: TRBJ1-2
d_gene: NA
v_gene: TRBV6-1
abundance: NA
CDR3aa: CATDRSHLPGYTF
CDR3nt: TGTGCCACAGACAGGTCTCATTTGCCTGGCTACACCTTC

j_gene: TRBJ1-2
d_gene: TRBD1
v_gene: TRBV5-4
abundance: NA
CDR3aa: CASSKGGTGVYGYTF
CDR3nt: TGTGCCAGCAGCAAAGGCGGGACAGGGGTCTATGGCTACACCTTC

j_gene: TRBJ2-7
d_gene: NA
v_gene: TRBV23-1
abundance: NA
CDR3aa: CASSPIATVYEQYF
CDR3nt: TGCGCCAGCAGCCCAATTGCGACTGTCTACGAGCAGTACTTC

j_gene: TRBJ2-7
d_gene: NA
v_gene: TRBV5-8
abundance: NA
CDR3aa: CASTPRLGASSYEQYF
CDR3nt: TGTGCCAGCACCCCTCGACTGGGGGCCTCATCCTACGAGCAGTACTTC

j_gene: TRBJ1-2
d_gene: NA
v_gene: TRBV12-5
abundance: NA
CDR3aa: CASGPKPYGYGYTF
CDR3nt: TGTGCTAGTGGACCGAAACCTTACGGCTATGGCTACACCTTC

j_gene: TRBJ2-1
d_gene: TRBD2
v_gene: TRBV27
abundance: NA
CDR3aa: CASSLSIKRGVNNEQFF
CDR3nt: TGTGCCAGCAGTTTATCGATAAAGCGGGGGGTAAACAATGAGCAGTTCTTC

j_gene: TRBJ2-5
d_gene: TRBD2
v_gene: TRBV4-2
abundance: NA
CDR3aa: CASSQDPNASGETQYF
CDR3nt: TGTGCCAGCAGCCAAGATCCCAACGCTAGCGGAGAGACCCAGTACTTC

j_gene: TRBJ2-5
d_gene: TRBD2
v_gene: TRBV5-1
abundance: NA
CDR3aa: CASSSGGRQETQYF
CDR3nt: TGCGCCAGCTCCAGCGGGGGGCGTCAAGAGACCCAGTACTTC

j_gene: TRBJ1-5
d_gene: NA
v_gene: TRBV2
abundance: few
CDR3aa: CASSGSNQPQHF
CDR3nt: TGTGCCAGCAGTGGTTCTAATCAGCCCCAGCATTTT

j_gene: TRBJ1-1
d_gene: TRBD1
v_gene: TRBV18
abundance: NA
CDR3aa: CASSPGQGRFGAFF
CDR3nt: TGTGCCAGCTCACCCGGACAGGGAAGGTTCGGAGCTTTCTTT

j_gene: TRBJ2-2
d_gene: TRBD1
v_gene: TRBV7-3
abundance: NA
CDR3aa: CASSLVGQGLPLNTGELFF
CDR3nt: TGTGCCAGCAGCTTAGTGGGACAGGGGCTACCCTTAAACACCGGGGAGCTGTTTTTT